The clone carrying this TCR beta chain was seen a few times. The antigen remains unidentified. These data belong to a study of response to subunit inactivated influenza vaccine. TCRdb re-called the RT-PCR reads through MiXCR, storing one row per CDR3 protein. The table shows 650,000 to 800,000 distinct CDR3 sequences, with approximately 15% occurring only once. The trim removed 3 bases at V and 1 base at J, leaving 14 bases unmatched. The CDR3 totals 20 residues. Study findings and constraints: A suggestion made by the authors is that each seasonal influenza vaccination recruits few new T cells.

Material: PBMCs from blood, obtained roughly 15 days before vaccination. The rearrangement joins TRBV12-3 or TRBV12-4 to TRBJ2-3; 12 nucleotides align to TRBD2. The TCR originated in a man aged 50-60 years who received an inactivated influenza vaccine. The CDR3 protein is CASSFGPSGGAGLRTDTQYF. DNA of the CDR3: TGTGCCAGCAGTTTCGGCCCTAGCGGGGGGGCCGGGCTACGCACAGATACGCAGTATTTT.